This entry lists 19 T cell receptor beta chains sequenced from one sample in a study of graft-versus-host responses after intestinal transplantation. TCRdb's copy holds only in-frame clones and misses some; the assay was immunoSEQ multiplex PCR. This sample has 90,000 to 150,000 clones, with about 93% found just once. Their target antigens are unknown. Sequences were derived from unstimulated CD4+ T cells sorted from spleen or lymph node cells, sampled before intestinal transplant. The origin of the receptors is a human donor who received an intestinal transplant.

CDR3 sequence reads: CASSSTGEQFF. The CDR3 nucleotides are TGTGCCAGCAGCTCTACGGGGGAGCAGTTCTTC. The genes are TRBV7-8 and TRBJ2-1; a weak D match, TRBD2 (5 bases). CDR3 length: 11 amino acids. Trimming cost V 4 bases and J 10 bases, with 8 bases left between them. The germline gives CDR1 SGHVS, CDR2 FQNEAQ.

This clone was detected once. V is TRBV7-9 and J is TRBJ2-5, with 7 bases fitting TRBD1. The CDR3 has 13 amino acids. V lost 4 bases to trimming and J lost 4 bases; unmatched junction nucleotides: 3. CDR1 and CDR2 (germline): SEHNR, FQNEAQ (reference sequence). The CDR3 is CASSSDRAETQYF. For the CDR3, the DNA is TGTGCCAGCAGCTCCGACAGGGCAGAGACCCAGTACTTC.

The V gene is TRBV5-1, the J gene TRBJ2-5, with 9 bases matching TRBD2. Unmatched junction bases numbered 9, after V lost 0 bases and J lost 3 bases. The germline CDR1 and CDR2 sequences are SGHRS and YFSETQ. The CDR3 runs to 17 residues. The DNA for the CDR3 is TGCGCCAGCAGCTTGGTAGCGGGAGTCGCCCTAAAAGAGACCCAGTACTTC. Residues: CASSLVAGVALKETQYF.

The V call is TRBV7-8, the J call TRBJ2-1, with TRBD1 identical over 8 bases. With 4 bases clipped from V and 5 bases from J, the junction kept 7 bases outside the gene matches. Germline CDR1 is SGHVS and CDR2 is FQNEAQ. The CDR3 loop spans 15 amino acids. The CDR3 region is CASSYSGTGNNEQFF. The CDR3 DNA sequence: TGTGCCAGCAGCTACTCCGGGACAGGTAACAATGAGCAGTTCTTC.

The V call is TRBV2, the J call TRBJ2-5; no firm D call. Per the germline V gene, CDR1 is SNHLY and CDR2 is FYNNEI. The CDR3 totals 15 residues. V gave up 2 bases and J gave up 4 bases, with 14 bases separating them. In DNA, the CDR3 is TGTGCCAGCAGTGAATTGGACCCATTAGTAGAGACCCAGTACTTC. This gives the protein CASSELDPLVETQYF.

This CDR3 is CASSMSRGGNQPQHF. The DNA of the CDR3 is TGTGCCAGTAGTATGAGTAGGGGAGGCAATCAGCCCCAGCATTTT. The rearrangement uses TRBV19 and TRBJ1-5; D perhaps matches TRBD1 (5 bases). The CDR3 loop spans 15 amino acids. Trimming stripped 3 bases from V and 2 bases from J, with 11 bases between. CDR1 and CDR2 (germline): LNHDA, SQIVND (reference sequence).

The V and J genes are TRBV6-5 and TRBJ1-5; D gene unclear. The V gene's germline CDR1 is MNHEY and CDR2 SVGAGI. Trimming took off 0 bases at V and 2 bases at J, with 8 bases between the two ends. This CDR3 region has 15 residues. The CDR3 DNA sequence: TGTGCCAGCAGTTACTCGAACCGGGGCAATCAGCCCCAGCATTTT. Translated: CASSYSNRGNQPQHF.

This rearrangement joins TRBV7-9 to TRBJ1-2; D remains ambiguous. Germline V gives CDR1 SEHNR, CDR2 FQNEAQ (reference sequence). The CDR3 is made up of 15 amino acids. The V gene lost 1 base and the J gene lost 8 bases, with 17 bases spanning the gap. CDR3 DNA sequence: TGTGCCAGCAGCTTAGGGGATGGGTGGACGCGGGGCTACACCTTC. Protein product: CASSLGDGWTRGYTF.

The V and J genes are TRBV20-1 and TRBJ1-2; D remains unclear. The germline V gene encodes CDR1 DFQATT and CDR2 SNEGSKA (reference sequence). The CDR3 is made up of 10 amino acids. Trimming pared 6 bases from V and 8 bases from J, leaving 10 bases between. CDR3 bases: TGCAGTGCCCCGCCCGCCGGCTACACCTTC. Its protein is CSAPPAGYTF.

A word on this clone: Germline is not matched at one junction end, which may reflect a read error. V is TRBV2 and J is TRBJ2-1; D is unresolved. Germline lookup yields CDR1 SNHLY and CDR2 FYNNEI. There are 12 residues in the CDR3. CDR3 protein: CASNEVYGEQFF. CDR3 DNA: TGTGCCAGCAATGAAGTATACGGTGAGCAGTTCTTC.

This chain joins TRBV30 and TRBJ2-7; no clear D. From germline, CDR1 is GTSNPN and CDR2 SVGIG (reference sequence). V was shortened by 1 base and J by 6 bases, with 13 bases between the two germline ends. The CDR3 length is 13 residues. CDR3 residues: CAWSGGWRIEQYF. CDR3 nucleotide sequence: TGTGCCTGGAGTGGTGGATGGCGTATCGAGCAGTACTTC.

The chain has TRBV4-1 and TRBJ2-1, with a tentative D call TRBD2 (6 bases). Trimming stripped 1 base from V and 7 bases from J, with 17 bases between. CDR3 length: 16 residues. The V gene's germline CDR1 is MGHRA and CDR2 YSYEKL. CDR3 nucleotides: TGCGCCAGCAGCCAAGGATCGGGACTGCGTTGGAATGAGCAGTTCTTC. Its protein is CASSQGSGLRWNEQFF.

The chain carries TRBV9 and TRBJ2-7; tentatively, D is TRBD1 (6 bases). Between the trimmed V and J ends, which lost 0 bases and 12 bases, there was a span of 19 bases. Germline V lookup: CDR1 SGDLS, CDR2 YYNGEE. This CDR3 is built from 14 residues. CDR3 residues: CASSVGRTAHFPYF. The CDR3, as DNA: TGTGCCAGCAGCGTAGGAAGGACAGCCCATTTCCCGTACTTC.

The rearrangement uses TRBV5-1 and TRBJ2-7; TRBD1 aligns across 7 bases. Germline V lookup: CDR1 SGHRS, CDR2 YFSETQ. The V gene end was trimmed by 0 bases and the J gene end by 2 bases; junction bases not matched to a gene: 2. The CDR3 covers 14 residues. CDR3 nucleotides: TGCGCCAGCAGCTTGGGACAGGGCCCCTACGAGCAGTACTTC. It is translated as CASSLGQGPYEQYF.

This clone was found once. The chain carries TRBV18 and TRBJ2-5; D uncertain. Germline values: CDR1 KGHSH, CDR2 LQKENI. CDR3 length: 13 amino acids. Trimming removed 2 bases at V and 5 bases at J, with 9 bases between. DNA for the CDR3: TGTGCCAGCTCACCAGGGGTCCAGGAGACCCAGTACTTC. Its translation: CASSPGVQETQYF.

The chain links TRBV6-5 to TRBJ2-7; D call uncertain. The germline V gene encodes CDR1 MNHEY and CDR2 SVGAGI. This CDR3 has 14 residues. Trimming took 2 bases from V and 2 from J, leaving 10 bases between them. The CDR3 here is CASSYNSGPYEQYF. Here the CDR3 DNA reads TGTGCCAGCAGTTACAATTCCGGGCCCTACGAGCAGTACTTC.

V usage is TRBV18 and J usage is TRBJ2-2; 11 bases are shared with TRBD2. The length of the CDR3 is 16 residues. Trimming cost V 4 bases and J 4 bases; bases outside gene matches: 5. CDR1 is KGHSH and CDR2 is LQKENI in the germline V gene. The CDR3 coding sequence is TGTGCCAGCTCACGTACTAGCGGGAGTCCCACCGGGGAGCTGTTTTTT. This codes for CASSRTSGSPTGELFF. Using reference TRBV18 and TRBJ2-2 for the parts outside the CDR3, the full variable domain is NAGVMQNPRHLVRRRGQEARLRCSPMKGHSHVYWYRQLPEEGLKFMVYLQKENIIDESGMPKERFSAEFPKEGPSILRIQQVVRGDSAAYFCASSRTSGSPTGELFFGEGSRLTVL.

V usage is TRBV10-1 and J usage is TRBJ2-5; 9 bases are shared with TRBD1. CDR1 is WNHNN, CDR2 SYGVQD, per germline (reference sequence). This CDR3 contains 15 residues. The ends lost 8 bases at V and 4 bases at J; junction bases unmatched: 11. The CDR3 sequence is CASGTPGQGRETQYF. The DNA of the CDR3 is TGCGCCAGCGGGACTCCGGGACAGGGACGAGAGACCCAGTACTTC.

The gene calls are TRBV15 and TRBJ2-3; no clear D. V lost 11 bases to trimming and J lost 3 bases, with 12 bases between them. The CDR3 consists of 12 residues. Germline V gene data show CDR1 as LNHNV and CDR2 as YYDKDF (reference sequence). This chain's CDR3 is CAPSRSTDTQYF. The CDR3 DNA reads TGTGCCCCCTCCAGGTCGACAGATACGCAGTATTTT.